The 28 T cell receptor beta chains in this list originate from one sample, sequenced in a study of shared clonotypes between healthy human individuals. Generated by immunoSEQ multiplex PCR, the TCRdb table keeps only in-frame clones and is missing some. The sample includes roughly 2,500,000 clones, 93% of them seen just once. Input material: naive CD4+ T cells from PBMCs. Subset described: CD45RA+ positively selected. These receptors were taken from a man aged 18 to 29 in good health. Some clones in this sample may be carry-over from other donors' samples.

The chain joins TRBV7-9 to TRBJ1-1; no clear D. Germline values: CDR1 SEHNR, CDR2 FQNEAQ (reference sequence). The CDR3 contains 12 residues. V was clipped by 1 base and J by 7 bases, with 7 bases between them. CDR3 in DNA: TGTGCCAGCAGCTTAGTAACAGATGAAGCTTTCTTT. Translating gives CASSLVTDEAFF.

This chain uses TRBV5-1 with TRBJ1-1; 12 positions match TRBD1. The CDR3 covers 16 residues. V gave up 6 bases and J gave up 4 bases; unmatched junction bases: 10. Germline V gene sequence: CDR1 SGHRS, CDR2 YFSETQ. CDR3 sequence reads: CASTGQGAGIGTEAFF. The CDR3 DNA follows: TGCGCCAGCACGGGACAGGGGGCGGGCATCGGCACTGAAGCTTTCTTT.

This chain uses TRBV9 with TRBJ2-5, with D possibly being TRBD1 (5 bases). In germline, CDR1 is SGDLS, CDR2 YYNGEE. This CDR3 region has 15 residues. Trimming stripped 4 bases from V and 0 bases from J, with 13 bases between. The CDR3 here is CASSRNSGNQETQYF. For the CDR3, the DNA is TGTGCCAGCAGCCGAAATTCAGGGAACCAAGAGACCCAGTACTTC. Full variable domain (remainder filled in from reference TRBV9 and TRBJ2-5): DSGVTQTPKHLITATGQRVTLRCSPRSGDLSVYWYQQSLDQGLQFLIQYYNGEERAKGNILERFSAQQFPDLHSELNLSSLELGDSALYFCASSRNSGNQETQYFGPGTRLLVL.

V and J are TRBV5-6 and TRBJ1-2; D is unresolved. Trimming pared 4 bases from V and 5 bases from J, leaving 12 bases between. The CDR3 loop spans 13 amino acids. The germline V gene has CDR1 SGHDT and CDR2 YYEEEE. The CDR3 loop reads CASSASRPYGYTF. CDR3 nucleotides: TGTGCCAGCAGCGCATCACGCCCGTATGGCTACACCTTC.

The chain recombines TRBV27 with TRBJ1-5, with 7 bases fitting TRBD1. The CDR3 totals 14 residues. V dropped 5 bases and J dropped 11; count of bases not matched to a gene: 12. Germline V gene sequence: CDR1 MNHEY, CDR2 SMNVEV (reference sequence). In DNA, the CDR3 is TGTGCCAGCAGTACAATACAGGGGCGGGAGGCCCAGCATTTT. Its translation is CASSTIQGREAQHF.

Remarks on this clone: Other DNA sequences within the sample encode an identical CDR3. The V call is TRBV2, the J call TRBJ1-1; a possible D gene is TRBD1 (5 bases). Germline values: CDR1 SNHLY, CDR2 FYNNEI. V was trimmed by 3 bases and J by 4 bases, leaving 12 bases between them. The CDR3 has 14 residues. The CDR3 loop reads CASSDSSGGTEAFF. The CDR3 coding sequence is TGTGCCAGCAGTGACAGTAGTGGGGGCACTGAAGCTTTCTTT.

In this sample, this clone turned up once. This chain uses TRBV18 with TRBJ1-6, with 11 bases matching TRBD1. Unmatched junction bases numbered 3, after V lost 4 bases and J lost 7 bases. Per the germline V gene, CDR1 is KGHSH and CDR2 is LQKENI. The CDR3 covers 15 residues. CDR3 coding DNA: TGTGCCAGCTCACAAGGACAGGGGGCGAATTCACCCCTCCACTTT. This gives the protein CASSQGQGANSPLHF.

This rearrangement joins TRBV28 to TRBJ2-2; D remains unclear. V was shortened by 6 bases and J by 7 bases, with 12 bases between the two germline ends. This CDR3 has 13 residues. CDR1 and CDR2 from the germline V gene are MDHEN and SYDVKM. The DNA of the CDR3 is TGTGCCAGCAGCCTTGAGACTCACGGGGAGCTGTTTTTT. This sequence encodes CASSLETHGELFF.

The chain joins TRBV25-1 to TRBJ2-1; 7 bases are shared with TRBD2. The CDR3 extends over 17 amino acids. The germline CDR1 and CDR2 sequences are MGHDK and SYGVNS. After removal of 5 bases from V and 6 bases from J, the junction contained 16 bases not matched to a gene. In DNA, the CDR3 is TGTGCCAGCAGTCCCCCCCTCGGGGCGGGAGTCCCCAATGAGCAGTTCTTC. Its protein is CASSPPLGAGVPNEQFF.

The gene calls are TRBV30 and TRBJ1-2; D is unclear. CDR1 is GTSNPN and CDR2 is SVGIG in the germline V gene (reference sequence). The length of the CDR3 is 17 residues. V shed 1 base and J shed 4 bases, with 22 bases lying between them. CDR3 sequence reads: CAWSDPGLPRAGYGYTF. In DNA form, the CDR3 reads TGTGCCTGGAGTGACCCTGGCCTCCCCAGAGCGGGCTATGGCTACACCTTC.

The V and J genes are TRBV5-1 and TRBJ1-1, with unresolved D. The CDR3 spans 17 residues. CDR1 SGHRS and CDR2 YFSETQ come from the germline V gene. V gave up 4 bases and J gave up 4 bases, with 23 bases separating them. The CDR3, as DNA: TGCGCCAGCAGCCCGGGCACAGCCGAAGCTTTTCGCACTGAAGCTTTCTTT. Protein sequence: CASSPGTAEAFRTEAFF.

V is TRBV9 and J is TRBJ1-5, with 7 bases lining up with TRBD1. After removal of 0 bases from V and 7 bases from J, the junction contained 10 bases not matched to a gene. This CDR3 region has 16 residues. CDR1 is SGDLS and CDR2 is YYNGEE in the germline V gene. The CDR3 sequence is CASSVGGETGNQPQHF. CDR3 nucleotides: TGTGCCAGCAGCGTAGGGGGAGAGACAGGGAACCAGCCCCAGCATTTT.

This sequence joins TRBV7-3 and TRBJ1-3; TRBD1 might be the D (5 bases). This CDR3 region has 14 residues. Trimming removed 6 bases at V and 0 bases at J, with 9 bases between. CDR1 is SGHTA, CDR2 FQGTGA, per germline. Here the CDR3 reads CASSPGNSGNTIYF. CDR3 sequence (DNA): TGTGCCAGCAGTCCAGGGAACTCTGGAAACACCATATATTTT.

V gene TRBV9 combines with J gene TRBJ2-5, with 9 bases that match TRBD2. CDR1 and CDR2 from the germline V gene are SGDLS and YYNGEE. V shed 7 bases and J 2 bases; nucleotides not matched to a gene: 15. CDR3 length: 17 amino acids. CDR3 nucleotides: TGTGCCAGCCTAGCGGGGCGGGAGGGCCCCAGGCAAGAGACCCAGTACTTC. Encoded protein: CASLAGREGPRQETQYF. Combining the CDR3 with reference TRBV9 and TRBJ2-5 gives the whole variable domain DSGVTQTPKHLITATGQRVTLRCSPRSGDLSVYWYQQSLDQGLQFLIQYYNGEERAKGNILERFSAQQFPDLHSELNLSSLELGDSALYFCASLAGREGPRQETQYFGPGTRLLVL.

Concerning this clone: In the same sample, other DNA sequences code for this CDR3. The chain links TRBV5-1 to TRBJ2-6; D uncertain. Between the trimmed V and J ends, which lost 4 bases and 0 bases, there was a span of 5 bases. The CDR3 length is 14 residues. Germline CDR1 and CDR2: SGHRS and YFSETQ. CDR3 sequence reads: CASSQGSGANVLTF. Written as DNA, the CDR3 is TGCGCCAGCAGCCAAGGCTCTGGGGCCAACGTCCTGACTTTC.

The V call is TRBV28, the J call TRBJ2-5, with 11 bases identical to TRBD2. Germline V gene lookup returns CDR1 MDHEN and CDR2 SYDVKM. The V and J ends lost 9 bases and 1 base, in that order; junction bases with no gene match: 7. The CDR3 sequence is 15 residues long. Written as DNA, the CDR3 is TGTGCCAGTAAACTAGCGGGAGCAACCCAAGAGACCCAGTACTTC. Protein product: CASKLAGATQETQYF.

The rearrangement uses TRBV10-3 and TRBJ1-2; no clear D. This CDR3 comprises 16 residues. Germline V gene data show CDR1 as ENHRY and CDR2 as SYGVKD. The V end lost 7 bases, the J end lost 0 bases, and 18 bases lay between the germline ends. The DNA of the CDR3 is TGTGCCATCAAGAGCGCAGCAGGAAAAGCTAACTATGGCTACACCTTC. This translates into CAIKSAAGKANYGYTF.

The V gene is TRBV2, the J gene TRBJ1-2; D unclear. This CDR3 region has 15 residues. V was clipped by 4 bases and J by 8 bases, with 20 bases between them. The germline V gene encodes CDR1 SNHLY and CDR2 FYNNEI. CDR3 region: CASSVYGPTSGGYTF. In DNA, the CDR3 is TGTGCCAGCAGTGTGTACGGGCCCACGTCAGGAGGCTACACCTTC.

V is TRBV29-1 and J is TRBJ1-1, with 7 bases lining up with TRBD1. With V trimmed by 5 bases and J by 0 bases, 3 bases remained unmatched. Germline assignment: CDR1 SQVTM and CDR2 ANQGSEA. This CDR3 region has 13 residues. CDR3 amino acids: CSVTTGVNTEAFF. The CDR3 bases are TGCAGCGTTACAACAGGGGTGAACACTGAAGCTTTCTTT.

The rearrangement joins TRBV11-2 to TRBJ2-7; 9 nucleotides agree with TRBD2. CDR1 SGHAT and CDR2 FQNNGV come from the germline V gene. The CDR3 has 15 residues. The ends lost 5 bases at V and 3 bases at J; junction bases unmatched: 8. In nucleotides, the CDR3 is TGTGCCAGCAGCCCGGGACTAGCTAATTTCTACGAGCAGTACTTC. Protein: CASSPGLANFYEQYF.

There are a few counts of this clone. The same CDR3 arises from other DNA sequences in this sample as well. This rearrangement joins TRBV4-1 to TRBJ1-1; D unclear. This CDR3 is 14 amino acids long. Germline V gives CDR1 MGHRA, CDR2 YSYEKL. The V and J ends lost 3 bases and 0 bases respectively, with 8 bases between them. The CDR3 nucleotides are TGCGCCAGCAGCCATCCAGGACTGAACACTGAAGCTTTCTTT. Translated: CASSHPGLNTEAFF.

In regard to this clone: Additional DNA sequences in this sample encode the identical CDR3. The chain couples TRBV27 to TRBJ1-5; TRBD1 might be the D (5 bases). Germline V gives CDR1 MNHEY, CDR2 SMNVEV (reference sequence). The V end lost 7 bases, the J end lost 0 bases, and 13 bases lay between the germline ends. The CDR3 has 15 residues. The CDR3 here is CASTQTGDSNQPQHF. The CDR3 region has the DNA TGTGCCAGCACCCAAACAGGAGATAGCAATCAGCCCCAGCATTTT.

The rearrangement links TRBV10-1 to TRBJ2-5, with D possibly TRBD2 on 6 matching bases. CDR3 size: 13 residues. Germline CDR1 reads WNHNN; CDR2 reads SYGVQD (reference sequence). Trimming pared 6 bases from V and 2 bases from J, leaving 10 bases between. CDR3 region: CASSPGLQETQYF. The CDR3 DNA sequence: TGCGCCAGCAGCCCGGGACTTCAAGAGACCCAGTACTTC.

The rearrangement links TRBV5-4 to TRBJ2-7; perhaps TRBD2 as D (6 bases). Per the germline V gene, CDR1 is SGHNT and CDR2 is YYREEE (reference sequence). The length of the CDR3 is 14 residues. V was shortened by 0 bases and J by 3 bases, with 10 bases between the two germline ends. DNA of the CDR3: TGTGCCAGCAGCTTGGTGACTAGAAGCTACGAGCAGTACTTC. It codes for CASSLVTRSYEQYF.

The V gene is TRBV28, the J gene TRBJ1-1; D may be TRBD1 (6 bases). Trimming pared 6 bases from V and 1 base from J, leaving 15 bases between. Germline-derived CDR1 and CDR2 are MDHEN and SYDVKM. The length of the CDR3 is 15 residues. The CDR3 DNA reads TGTGCCAGCAGGCCACCTTGGACAGCGAACACTGAAGCTTTCTTT. Translation: CASRPPWTANTEAFF.

As to this clone: The sample has other DNA sequences that encode this CDR3 too. The chain is built from TRBV5-1 and TRBJ2-1; the D is unclear. The V and J ends lost 0 bases and 4 bases respectively, with 5 bases between them. The CDR3 consists of 13 residues. CDR1 is SGHRS and CDR2 is YFSETQ in the germline V gene. The CDR3 region is CASSLDSYNEQFF. The CDR3 DNA reads as TGCGCCAGCAGCTTGGATTCGTACAATGAGCAGTTCTTC.

This clone occurred once. The chain is built from TRBV19 and TRBJ1-1; perhaps TRBD1 as D (5 bases). Germline CDR1 and CDR2: LNHDA and SQIVND (reference sequence). The ends were cut back, 6 bases at V and 8 bases at J, with 19 bases in the middle. CDR3 length: 14 amino acids. CDR3 sequence reads: CASRKSGTPQEAFF. In DNA form, the CDR3 reads TGTGCCAGTAGGAAGTCAGGGACTCCCCAAGAAGCTTTCTTT.

A note on this clone: This sample includes further DNA sequences coding for the same CDR3. The chain combines TRBV7-9 with TRBJ2-3; D is possibly TRBD2 (6 bases). The CDR3 runs to 15 residues. Germline V gene data show CDR1 as SEHNR and CDR2 as FQNEAQ (reference sequence). The V and J ends lost 0 bases and 2 bases respectively, with 9 bases between them. The CDR3 is CASSLAGGSTDTQYF. CDR3 nucleotides: TGTGCCAGCAGCTTAGCCGGGGGTTCCACAGATACGCAGTATTTT. The variable domain in full, with the rest retrieved from reference TRBV7-9 and TRBJ2-3, is DTGVSQNPRHKITKRGQNVTFRCDPISEHNRLYWYRQTLGQGPEFLTYFQNEAQLEKSRLLSDRFSAERPKGSFSTLEIQRTEQGDSAMYLCASSLAGGSTDTQYFGPGTRLTVL.